This T cell receptor beta chain was identified in a study of shared clonotypes between healthy human individuals. Findings and caveats of the study: Sampling used blood alone; tissue repertoires probably differ. Memory subsets had estimated richness that was generally smaller than that of naive subsets. Shared clonotypes across all four donors exceeded non-shared ones in generation probability.

Clones were read by immunoSEQ multiplex PCR, and TCRdb kept only the in-frame ones, dropping some. The sample includes roughly 2,000,000 clones, over 85% of them seen just once. The naive CD8 subset, CD45RO-negative cells positively selected for CCR7, excluded terminally differentiated effector memory CD45RA+ cells. The healthy adult donors were HIV-negative and reported no recent acute infections or vaccinations. Note on this clone: Its antigen is currently unknown.

V shed 6 bases and J 0 bases; nucleotides not matched to a gene: 7. Looked up from germline, CDR1 is SQVTM and CDR2 is ANQGSEA. CDR3 length: 15 residues. Material for sequencing was naive CD8+ T cells from PBMCs. The sequence came from a man in his late teens or twenties in good health. Some clones in this sample may be carry-over from other donors' samples. This chain connects TRBV29-1 to TRBJ2-3; TRBD2 aligns across 9 bases. The CDR3 region is CSVGVTSGSTDTQYF. The CDR3 bases are TGCAGCGTGGGGGTGACTAGCGGAAGCACAGATACGCAGTATTTT.